This TCR beta chain was found in a study of control samples from healthy donors and cancer patients (dated by TCRdb to 2018 to 2020). CDR1 and CDR2 are drawn from the germline V gene (reference sequence): GTSNPN, SVGIG. The CDR3 runs 14 residues from the cysteine to the phenylalanine. Kept here is only the CDR3 DNA, which spans 42 bases and is read in frame from base 1. Between the V and J ends, shortened by 4 bases and 7 bases respectively, the junction contains 19 bases. Regarding this clone: No cognate antigen has been identified for it. The sample holds no much larger clone one base away, and base qualities are not on file.

The library was obtained by the immunoSEQ multiplex PCR assay. Here the immuneACCESS table is served through TCRdb, limited to in-frame sequences with V and J called. Missing clones are a known gap in these copies; in checked studies unresolved V genes cover under half, and the rest lacks a known reason. The sample table holds about 63,000 clones, of which 75% to 85% were seen once. The ten largest clones take up 4.5% to 7% of the sample. The rearrangement joined TRBV30 to TRBJ2-5; the D region is possibly TRBD1 or TRBD2, each matching across 5 bases. Input material: blood. The TCR was taken from a man between 35 and 55 years old in good health. The encoded CDR3 is CAWKRDADWGTQYF. Read as DNA, the sequence is TGTGCCTGGAAAAGGGACGCTGACTGGGGGACCCAGTACTTC.